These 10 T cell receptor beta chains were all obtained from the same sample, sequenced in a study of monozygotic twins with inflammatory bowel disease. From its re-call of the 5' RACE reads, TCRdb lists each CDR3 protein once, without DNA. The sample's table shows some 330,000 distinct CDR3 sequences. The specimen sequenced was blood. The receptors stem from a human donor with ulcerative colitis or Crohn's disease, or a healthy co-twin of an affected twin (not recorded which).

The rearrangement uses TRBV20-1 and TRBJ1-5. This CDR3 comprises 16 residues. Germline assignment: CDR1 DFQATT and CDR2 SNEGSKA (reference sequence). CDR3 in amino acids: CSARDGGGKVNQPQHF.

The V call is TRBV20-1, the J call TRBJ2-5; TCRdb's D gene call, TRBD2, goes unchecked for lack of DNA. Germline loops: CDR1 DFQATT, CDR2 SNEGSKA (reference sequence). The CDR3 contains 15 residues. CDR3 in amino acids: CSARAFRTSTETQYF.

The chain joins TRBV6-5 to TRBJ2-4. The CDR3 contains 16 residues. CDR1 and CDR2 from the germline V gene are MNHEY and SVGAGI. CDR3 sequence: CASSYSAGIAKNIQYF.

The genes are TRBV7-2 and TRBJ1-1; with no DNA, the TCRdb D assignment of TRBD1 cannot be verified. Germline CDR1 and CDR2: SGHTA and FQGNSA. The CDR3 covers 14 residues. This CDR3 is CASSFTGTGAEAFF.

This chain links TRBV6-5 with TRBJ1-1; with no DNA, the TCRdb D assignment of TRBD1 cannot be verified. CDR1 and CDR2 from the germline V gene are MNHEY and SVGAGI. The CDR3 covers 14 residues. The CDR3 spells CASSYGTQGTEAFF.

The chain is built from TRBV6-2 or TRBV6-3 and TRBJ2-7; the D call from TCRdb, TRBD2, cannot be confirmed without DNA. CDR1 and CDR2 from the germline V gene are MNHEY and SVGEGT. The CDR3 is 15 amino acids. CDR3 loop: CASSRLAGASYEQYF.

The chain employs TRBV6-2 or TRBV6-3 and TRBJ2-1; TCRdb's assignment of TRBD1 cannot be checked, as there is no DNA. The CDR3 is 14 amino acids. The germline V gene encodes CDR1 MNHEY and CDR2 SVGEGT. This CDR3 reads CASIARGEGYEQFF.

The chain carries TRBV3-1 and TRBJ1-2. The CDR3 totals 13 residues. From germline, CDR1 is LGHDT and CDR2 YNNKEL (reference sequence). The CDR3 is CASSQKANYGYTF.

CDR3 sequence: CASSLVLITGWKTDTQYF. The chain uses TRBV11-1 and TRBJ2-3. Germline V CDR1 and CDR2: SGHAT, FQDESV (reference sequence). The CDR3 runs to 18 residues.

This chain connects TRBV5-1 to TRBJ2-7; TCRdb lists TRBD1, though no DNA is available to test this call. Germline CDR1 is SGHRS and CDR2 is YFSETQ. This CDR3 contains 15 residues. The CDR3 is CASSLVWGQGYEQYF.